This TCR beta chain originates from a study of post-analysis software for immune sequencing data. Study summary: Recorded disease courses covered relapsing-remitting, secondary progressive and progressive-relapsing multiple sclerosis. Some patients had no subtype annotation.

Of note for this clonotype: Its matching antigen is unknown.

Overall study results and limits: Relative to controls, patients had five TRBV segments at higher frequency, with TRBV5-6, TRBV5-1 and TRBV20-1 among these. For normalized Chao1 diversity, multiple sclerosis patients scored significantly lower than controls did.

Tagging with unique molecular identifiers was a feature of the TCR beta cDNA libraries. cDNA molecules numbering around 500,000 came from around 0.96 to 9.9 million T cells. TCRdb used MiXCR to reprocess the PCR reads, holding one entry per CDR3 protein. There are 700,000 to 900,000 distinct CDR3 sequences in the sample; roughly 46% occur only once, and roughly 4.5% lies in the top ten. The CDR3 has 20 amino acids. The sequence was obtained from a girl aged 10 to 17 with multiple sclerosis. Source material: blood. This chain connects TRBV21-1 to TRBJ2-6; the table gives TRBD1 as D, unverified against the DNA. TRBV21-1 is a listed pseudogene. The CDR3 DNA is TGTGCCAGCAGCTATCAACCCAGGGAGCGGGAGAGGTCTGGGGCCAACGTCCTGACTTTC. It encodes CASSYQPRERERSGANVLTF.